These T cell receptor beta chains were read from a single sample in a study of blood T cell repertoires in COVID-19. The method was immunoSEQ multiplex PCR; TCRdb's version includes in-frame clones alone and lacks a portion of them. The profile covers about 260,000 clones, with roughly 80% appearing a single time and around 4.1% taken by the ten largest. The specimen sequenced was PBMCs or T cells enriched from blood (not recorded which). These receptors originate from a man aged 25 to 40 with acute COVID-19. The CDR3 runs from the conserved cysteine through the conserved F or W. A D gene is named only where the DNA matches it firmly. Size values are once, few and many counts, or a class for expanded clones, and some rows have none.

CDR3aa: CASRRGLSSYNSPLHF
CDR3nt: TGTGCCAGCAGGCGGGGCCTAAGCTCCTATAATTCACCCCTCCACTTT
v_gene: TRBV27
d_gene: -
abundance: -
j_gene: TRBJ1-6

CDR3aa: CASSFFGRAETQYF
CDR3nt: TGTGCCAGCAGCTTTTTCGGGAGGGCGGAGACCCAGTACTTC
v_gene: TRBV5-4
d_gene: TRBD2
abundance: -
j_gene: TRBJ2-5

CDR3aa: CATDTQYF
CDR3nt: TGTGCCACGGATACGCAGTATTTT
v_gene: TRBV7-9
d_gene: -
abundance: -
j_gene: TRBJ2-3

CDR3aa: CSSWTSGGKDTQYF
CDR3nt: TGCAGCTCTTGGACTAGCGGGGGCAAAGATACGCAGTATTTT
v_gene: TRBV29-1
d_gene: TRBD2
abundance: -
j_gene: TRBJ2-3

CDR3aa: CASSSYSGGTEAFF
CDR3nt: TGTGCCAGCAGCTCTTATTCGGGGGGCACTGAAGCTTTCTTT
v_gene: TRBV11-2
d_gene: -
abundance: -
j_gene: TRBJ1-1

CDR3aa: CASSARDMNYGYTF
CDR3nt: TGTGCCAGCAGCGCCCGGGACATGAACTATGGCTACACCTTC
v_gene: TRBV9
d_gene: -
abundance: -
j_gene: TRBJ1-2

CDR3aa: CASLGRASPLHF
CDR3nt: TGTGCCAGCTTAGGCAGGGCTTCACCCCTCCACTTT
v_gene: TRBV28
d_gene: -
abundance: -
j_gene: TRBJ1-6

CDR3aa: CASSPLTSGGPGTGELFF
CDR3nt: TGTGCCAGTAGTCCCCTGACTAGCGGGGGGCCGGGCACCGGGGAGCTGTTTTTT
v_gene: TRBV19
d_gene: TRBD2
abundance: -
j_gene: TRBJ2-2

CDR3aa: CASSPGQTQETQYF
CDR3nt: TGTGCCAGCAGCCCTGGACAGACGCAAGAGACCCAGTACTTC
v_gene: TRBV5-1
d_gene: -
abundance: -
j_gene: TRBJ2-5

CDR3aa: CASSYLAGTKTQYF
CDR3nt: TGTGCCAGCAGTTACCTAGCGGGAACAAAGACCCAGTACTTC
v_gene: TRBV6-2/TRBV6-3
d_gene: TRBD2
abundance: -
j_gene: TRBJ2-5

CDR3aa: CSAREREKLFF
CDR3nt: TGCAGTGCTAGAGAGAGGGAAAAACTGTTTTTT
v_gene: TRBV20-1
d_gene: -
abundance: -
j_gene: TRBJ1-4

CDR3aa: CASSLGLGGEQPQHF
CDR3nt: TGTGCCAGCAGCTTGGGTTTAGGGGGGGAGCAGCCCCAGCATTTT
v_gene: TRBV5-1
d_gene: -
abundance: -
j_gene: TRBJ1-5

CDR3aa: CATQGGGSYNEQFF
CDR3nt: TGTGCCACCCAAGGGGGGGGCTCCTACAATGAGCAGTTCTTC
v_gene: TRBV19
d_gene: -
abundance: -
j_gene: TRBJ2-1

CDR3aa: CATSDSSGALETQYF
CDR3nt: TGTGCCACCAGTGATAGTAGCGGGGCCCTAGAGACCCAGTACTTC
v_gene: TRBV24-1
d_gene: TRBD2
abundance: once
j_gene: TRBJ2-5

CDR3aa: CATSREKSLRVTEAFF
CDR3nt: TGTGCCACCAGCAGAGAAAAATCTCTGAGGGTGACTGAAGCTTTCTTT
v_gene: TRBV15
d_gene: -
abundance: -
j_gene: TRBJ1-1

CDR3aa: CASQDSLPIINTIYF
CDR3nt: TGTGCCAGCCAAGACAGCCTTCCGATTATTAACACCATATATTTT
v_gene: TRBV18
d_gene: -
abundance: -
j_gene: TRBJ1-3

CDR3aa: CASSYQAVWLAASLAKNIQYF
CDR3nt: TGTGCCAGCAGTTATCAAGCGGTCTGGCTAGCTGCCAGCCTAGCCAAAAACATTCAGTACTTC
v_gene: TRBV6-2/TRBV6-3
d_gene: -
abundance: -
j_gene: TRBJ2-4

CDR3aa: CASSVDRAMYEQFF
CDR3nt: TGTGCCAGCAGCGTGGACAGGGCGATGTATGAGCAGTTCTTC
v_gene: TRBV5-6
d_gene: TRBD1
abundance: few
j_gene: TRBJ2-1

CDR3aa: CASSFITSTEAFF
CDR3nt: TGTGCCAGCAGTTTCATCACGAGCACTGAAGCTTTCTTT
v_gene: TRBV12-3/TRBV12-4
d_gene: -
abundance: -
j_gene: TRBJ1-1

CDR3aa: CASSQEGGFGQPQHF
CDR3nt: TGCGCCAGCAGCCAAGAAGGAGGGTTTGGTCAGCCCCAGCATTTT
v_gene: TRBV4-3
d_gene: -
abundance: many
j_gene: TRBJ1-5

CDR3aa: CASSTRDRGSGQPQHF
CDR3nt: TGTGCCAGCTCAACTAGGGACAGGGGGAGTGGTCAGCCCCAGCATTTT
v_gene: TRBV18
d_gene: TRBD1
abundance: -
j_gene: TRBJ1-5

CDR3aa: CASKSDYGVTEAFF
CDR3nt: TGTGCCAGCAAATCCGACTACGGGGTCACTGAAGCTTTCTTT
v_gene: TRBV18
d_gene: -
abundance: -
j_gene: TRBJ1-1

CDR3aa: CASSTSGSPGELFF
CDR3nt: TGTGCCAGCAGCACTAGCGGGAGTCCCGGGGAGCTGTTTTTT
v_gene: TRBV9
d_gene: TRBD2
abundance: -
j_gene: TRBJ2-2

CDR3aa: CASSTLGDQPQHF
CDR3nt: TGCGCCAGCAGCACCCTAGGGGATCAGCCCCAGCATTTT
v_gene: TRBV5-1
d_gene: -
abundance: once
j_gene: TRBJ1-5

CDR3aa: CASSKRGGLDYNEQFF
CDR3nt: TGTGCCAGCAGCAAGCGGGGGGGACTCGACTACAATGAGCAGTTCTTC
v_gene: TRBV7-2
d_gene: TRBD2
abundance: -
j_gene: TRBJ2-1

CDR3aa: CASSLQDGGRTTEAFF
CDR3nt: TGTGCCAGCAGCTTACAGGACGGGGGGAGGACCACTGAAGCTTTCTTT
v_gene: TRBV7-9
d_gene: -
abundance: -
j_gene: TRBJ1-1

CDR3aa: CASSLTGGSETQYF
CDR3nt: TGTGCCAGCAGCTTAACGGGGGGATCAGAGACCCAGTACTTC
v_gene: TRBV7-3
d_gene: -
abundance: -
j_gene: TRBJ2-5

CDR3aa: CASNLGGQNMNTEAFF
CDR3nt: TGTGCCAGCAACCTCGGGGGACAGAATATGAACACTGAAGCTTTCTTT
v_gene: TRBV2
d_gene: TRBD1
abundance: -
j_gene: TRBJ1-1

CDR3aa: CASSRDLLSLHF
CDR3nt: TGTGCCAGCAGCAGGGACTTGCTATCCCTCCACTTT
v_gene: TRBV5-1
d_gene: -
abundance: -
j_gene: TRBJ1-6

CDR3aa: CASRLQNYGYTF
CDR3nt: TGTGCCAGCAGGTTACAAAACTATGGCTACACCTTC
v_gene: TRBV6-5
d_gene: -
abundance: -
j_gene: TRBJ1-2

CDR3aa: CATSDRTGGAGIGELFF
CDR3nt: TGTGCCACCAGTGACAGGACAGGGGGCGCGGGTATCGGGGAGCTGTTTTTT
v_gene: TRBV24-1
d_gene: TRBD1
abundance: -
j_gene: TRBJ2-2

CDR3aa: CASSVGQGTYNEQFF
CDR3nt: TGTGCCAGCAGCGTGGGACAGGGGACCTACAATGAGCAGTTCTTC
v_gene: TRBV9
d_gene: TRBD1
abundance: -
j_gene: TRBJ2-1

CDR3aa: CASSATTPGELFF
CDR3nt: TGTGCCAGCAGTGCGACTACCCCCGGGGAGCTGTTTTTT
v_gene: TRBV6-4
d_gene: -
abundance: -
j_gene: TRBJ2-2